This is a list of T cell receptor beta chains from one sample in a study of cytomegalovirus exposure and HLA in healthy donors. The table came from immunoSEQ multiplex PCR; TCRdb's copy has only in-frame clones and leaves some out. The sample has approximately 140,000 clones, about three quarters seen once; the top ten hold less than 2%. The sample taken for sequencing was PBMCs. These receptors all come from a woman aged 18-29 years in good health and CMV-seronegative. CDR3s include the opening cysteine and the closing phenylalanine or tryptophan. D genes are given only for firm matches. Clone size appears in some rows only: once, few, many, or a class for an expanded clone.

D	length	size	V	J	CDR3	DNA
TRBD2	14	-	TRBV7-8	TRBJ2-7	CASSSTGGSYEQYF	TGTGCCAGCAGCTCGACGGGGGGCTCCTACGAGCAGTACTTC
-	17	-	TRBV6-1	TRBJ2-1	CASSELKRWERANEQFF	TGTGCCAGCAGTGAACTGAAAAGGTGGGAGAGAGCCAATGAGCAGTTCTTC
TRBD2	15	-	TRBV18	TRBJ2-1	CASSPMSGVFNEQFF	TGTGCCAGCTCACCAATGAGCGGGGTTTTCAATGAGCAGTTCTTC
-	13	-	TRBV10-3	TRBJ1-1	CASIQVGNTEAFF	TGTGCCAGCATTCAGGTGGGGAACACTGAAGCTTTCTTT
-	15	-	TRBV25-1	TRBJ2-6	CASSEAGAGANVLTF	TGTGCCAGCAGTGAAGCAGGGGCTGGGGCCAACGTCCTGACTTTC
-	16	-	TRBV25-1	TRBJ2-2	CASTSRGGRSTGELFF	TGTGCCAGCACCTCTCGGGGTGGAAGGAGCACCGGGGAGCTGTTTTTT
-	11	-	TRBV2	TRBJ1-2	CAIEGQLGYTF	TGTGCCATCGAAGGACAGCTTGGCTACACCTTC
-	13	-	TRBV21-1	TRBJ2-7	CATPCREAYEQYF	TGTGCCACCCCTTGCAGGGAGGCCTACGAGCAGTACTTC
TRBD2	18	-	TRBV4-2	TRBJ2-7	CASSQDLLAGASSYEQYF	TGTGCCAGCAGCCAAGATCTGCTAGCGGGGGCCAGCTCCTACGAGCAGTACTTC
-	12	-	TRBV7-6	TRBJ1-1	CASSPHPAEAFF	TGTGCCAGCAGCCCCCACCCGGCTGAAGCTTTCTTT
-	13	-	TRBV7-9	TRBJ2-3	CASSRGRADTQYF	TGTGCCAGCAGCCGGGGTCGGGCAGATACGCAGTATTTT
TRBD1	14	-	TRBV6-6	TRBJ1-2	CASRRGQGNYGYTF	TGTGCCAGCAGGCGGGGACAGGGCAACTATGGCTACACCTTC
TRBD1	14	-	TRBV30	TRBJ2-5	CAWSISGGQETQYF	TGTGCCTGGAGTATCTCAGGGGGCCAAGAGACCCAGTACTTC
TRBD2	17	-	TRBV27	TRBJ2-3	CASSSPKTSGGTDTQYF	TGTGCCAGCAGTTCCCCCAAGACTAGCGGAGGCACAGATACGCAGTATTTT
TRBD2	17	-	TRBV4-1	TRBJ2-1	CASSQERTLAGGNEQFF	TGCGCCAGCAGCCAAGAAAGGACACTAGCGGGAGGTAATGAGCAGTTCTTC
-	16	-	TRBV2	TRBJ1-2	CASSENSATVTSGYTF	TGTGCCAGCAGTGAAAACTCAGCCACCGTAACTAGTGGCTACACCTTC
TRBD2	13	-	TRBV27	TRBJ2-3	CASTELAGDTQYF	TGTGCCAGCACGGAGCTAGCGGGCGATACGCAGTATTTT
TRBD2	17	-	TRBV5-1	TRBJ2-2	CASSRVTSGTGAGELFF	TGCGCCAGCAGCCGAGTGACTAGCGGGACCGGCGCCGGGGAGCTGTTTTTT
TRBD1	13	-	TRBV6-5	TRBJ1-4	CASRRGRDEKLFF	TGTGCCAGCAGAAGGGGGCGGGATGAAAAACTGTTTTTT
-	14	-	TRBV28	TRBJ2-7	CASSFGGMVHEQYF	TGTGCCAGCAGTTTCGGCGGGATGGTCCACGAGCAGTACTTC
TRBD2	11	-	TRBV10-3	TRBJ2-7	CASRTSWEQYF	TGTGCCTCTAGGACTAGCTGGGAGCAGTACTTC
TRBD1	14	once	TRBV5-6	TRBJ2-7	CASSFLDRAYEQYF	TGTGCCAGCAGCTTTCTGGACAGGGCCTACGAGCAGTACTTC
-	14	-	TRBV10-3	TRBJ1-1	CAISVAGEGTEAFF	TGTGCCATCAGTGTTGCTGGGGAGGGCACTGAAGCTTTCTTT
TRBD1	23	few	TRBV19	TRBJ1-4	CASSIVSGTDHFSVFRPAEKLFF	TGTGCCAGTAGTATAGTCTCCGGGACAGATCATTTCTCAGTGTTTAGGCCAGCCGAAAAACTGTTTTTT